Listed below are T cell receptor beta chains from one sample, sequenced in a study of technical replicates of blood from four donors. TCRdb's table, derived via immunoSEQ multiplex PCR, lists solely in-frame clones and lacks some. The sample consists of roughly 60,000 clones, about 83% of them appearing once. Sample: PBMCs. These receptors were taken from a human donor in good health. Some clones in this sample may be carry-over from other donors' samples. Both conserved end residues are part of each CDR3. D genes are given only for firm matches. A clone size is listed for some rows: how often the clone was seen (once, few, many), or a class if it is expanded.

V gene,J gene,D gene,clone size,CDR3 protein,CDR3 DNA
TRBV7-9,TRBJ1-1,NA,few,CASTMTGMNTEAFF,TGTGCCAGCACCATGACAGGAATGAACACTGAAGCTTTCTTT
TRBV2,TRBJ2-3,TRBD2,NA,CASSKAGAGTDTQYF,TGTGCCAGCAGTAAAGCGGGAGCGGGCACAGATACGCAGTATTTT
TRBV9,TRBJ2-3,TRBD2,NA,CASSDRLAGAVDTQYF,TGTGCCAGCAGCGACCGACTAGCGGGAGCGGTAGATACGCAGTATTTT
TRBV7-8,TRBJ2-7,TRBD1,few,CASGDRAYEQYF,TGTGCCAGCGGTGACAGGGCCTACGAGCAGTACTTC
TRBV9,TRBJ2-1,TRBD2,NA,CASSVGGGTNNEQFF,TGTGCCAGCAGCGTGGGCGGGGGGACTAACAATGAGCAGTTCTTC
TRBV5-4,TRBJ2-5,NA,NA,CASSWDRGGGKVETQYF,TGTGCCAGCAGCTGGGACCGTGGTGGGGGCAAGGTTGAGACCCAGTACTTC
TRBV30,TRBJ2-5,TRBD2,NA,CAWTRAGLETQYF,TGTGCCTGGACCCGAGCGGGACTGGAGACCCAGTACTTC
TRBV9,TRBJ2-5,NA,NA,CASSVGQGETQYF,TGTGCCAGCAGCGTAGGGCAGGGGGAGACCCAGTACTTC
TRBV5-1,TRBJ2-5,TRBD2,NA,CASSSGTSGLKETQYF,TGCGCCAGCAGCTCCGGGACTAGCGGGTTAAAAGAGACCCAGTACTTC
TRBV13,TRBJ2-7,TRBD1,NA,CASSSTGTGAYEQYF,TGTGCCAGCAGCTCAACCGGGACAGGGGCATACGAGCAGTACTTC
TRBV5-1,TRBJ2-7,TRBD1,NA,CASSRDRDYEQYF,TGCGCCAGCAGCAGGGACAGAGACTACGAGCAGTACTTC
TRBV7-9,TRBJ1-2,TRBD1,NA,CASSPTGGDGGYTF,TGTGCCAGCAGCCCAACAGGGGGCGATGGCGGCTACACCTTC
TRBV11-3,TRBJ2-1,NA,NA,CASSLGGQEFF,TGTGCCAGCAGCTTAGGGGGGCAGGAGTTCTTC
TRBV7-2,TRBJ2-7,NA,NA,CASQEWGGPYEQYF,TGTGCCAGCCAAGAATGGGGGGGCCCATACGAGCAGTACTTC
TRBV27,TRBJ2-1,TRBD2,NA,CASSLAGVGNEQFF,TGTGCCAGCAGCCTAGCGGGAGTGGGGAATGAGCAGTTCTTC